This T cell receptor (beta chain) was captured by sequencing in a study of T cell responses to AZD1222 COVID-19 vaccine. Clones were sequenced by immunoSEQ multiplex PCR, and TCRdb holds only the in-frame ones, with some missing. The data show under 200,000 clones, about 94% seen once. Points from the study as a whole: Clonal diversity may have been underestimated, and the donors were mostly white British, with more females than males. With two AZD1222 doses given, Spike-specific TCR breadth and depth both rose. Per reports, nearly half of all spike-specific TCRs target regions that are unmutated in variants.

Germline V gene data show CDR1 as LGHDT and CDR2 as YNNKEL (reference sequence). V lost 4 bases and J lost 9; bases outside the gene matches: 6. There are 13 residues in the CDR3. This clone was seen once. The antigen is undetermined. This specimen was peripheral blood, taken on day 0 of AZD1222 vaccination. The TCR sequence derives from an adult in good health. J is TRBJ2-1 and V is TRBV3-1 (or the pseudogene TRBV3-2); the match to TRBD2 covers 7 bases. The chain's CDR3 is CASSPGRGSEQFF. The DNA for the CDR3 is TGTGCCAGCAGCCCAGGGAGGGGAAGTGAGCAGTTCTTC.